What follows are 26 T cell receptor beta chains derived from one specimen sequenced in a study of T-cell memory formation after mild COVID-19. One entry per CDR3 protein results from TCRdb running MiXCR on the 5' RACE reads. Of about 250,000 distinct CDR3 sequences in the sample, around 17% are singletons; the top ten hold approximately 3.5%. The sequenced sample consisted of PBMCs or a T cell subset sorted from them (not recorded which). The receptors come from a young man who had mild COVID-19 (a few samples of this study predate the infection). Cell type and time point are not known.

V and J are TRBV7-9 and TRBJ1-5, with D hard to call. This CDR3 comprises 15 residues. Germline V lookup: CDR1 SEHNR, CDR2 FQNEAQ (reference sequence). Deletions cut 4 bases from V and 4 bases from J, with 14 bases between. The CDR3 is CASSSYGNQNQPQHF. For the CDR3, the DNA is TGTGCCAGCAGCTCCTACGGTAATCAAAATCAGCCCCAGCATTTT.

This chain connects TRBV12-3 or TRBV12-4 to TRBJ2-1, with TRBD2 matching 13 bases. The CDR3 is 18 amino acids. V lost 8 bases and J lost 8; bases outside the gene matches: 18. CDR3 DNA sequence: TGTGCCAGCCGCCCCAGGAGACTAGCGGGGGGACGACACGATGAGCAGTTCTTC. Translating gives CASRPRRLAGGRHDEQFF.

This rearrangement joins TRBV14 to TRBJ1-1, with 7 nucleotides matching TRBD1. J was trimmed by 1 base and V by 6 bases; bases with no gene match: 5. Germline V gene lookup returns CDR1 SGHDN and CDR2 FVKESK. The CDR3 spans 14 residues. This CDR3 is CASSGGQQNTEAFF. DNA for the CDR3: TGTGCCAGCAGTGGGGGACAGCAGAACACTGAAGCTTTCTTT.

There are a few counts of this clonotype. The chain couples TRBV7-2 to TRBJ1-5; 9 nucleotides match TRBD1. This CDR3 has 14 amino acids. Per the germline V gene, CDR1 is SGHTA and CDR2 is FQGNSA. The ends lost 5 bases at V and 5 bases at J; junction bases unmatched: 4. CDR3 bases: TGTGCCAGCAGCGCCCGACAGGGGGATCAGCCCCAGCATTTT. Residues: CASSARQGDQPQHF.

The V call is TRBV6-5, the J call TRBJ1-5; D gene uncertain. V lost 2 bases to trimming and J lost 4 bases, with 12 bases between them. This CDR3 contains 15 residues. Germline-derived CDR1 and CDR2 are MNHEY and SVGAGI. CDR3 in DNA: TGTGCCAGCAGTTACCGATCCAATTTAAATCAGCCCCAGCATTTT. This gives the protein CASSYRSNLNQPQHF.

This clonotype came up many times. The rearrangement uses TRBV5-1 and TRBJ1-4, with D unclear. Trimming removed 0 bases at V and 8 bases at J, with 11 bases between. There are 14 residues in the CDR3. Germline CDR1 and CDR2: SGHRS and YFSETQ. CDR3 residues: CASSLEGPGEKLFF. CDR3 DNA sequence: TGCGCCAGCAGCTTGGAAGGGCCCGGGGAAAAACTGTTTTTT.

The sample holds many counts of this clonotype. V gene TRBV7-8 combines with J gene TRBJ2-3; 7 bases are a match to TRBD1. V trimming: 2 bases; J trimming: 4 bases; junction bases outside the gene matches: 3. The CDR3 loop spans 14 amino acids. Germline V gene lookup returns CDR1 SGHVS and CDR2 FQNEAQ. This chain's CDR3 is CASSLSTGADTQYF. CDR3 DNA: TGTGCCAGCAGCTTATCAACAGGGGCAGATACGCAGTATTTT.

The chain has TRBV3-1 and TRBJ2-3; D not resolved. The CDR3 spans 13 residues. V was trimmed by 1 base and J by 8 bases, leaving 10 bases between them. In germline, CDR1 is LGHDT, CDR2 YNNKEL (reference sequence). The DNA for the CDR3 is TGTGCCAGCAGCCAAGGAGAGACTCGTACGCAGTATTTT. Protein: CASSQGETRTQYF.

This clonotype was seen only a few times. The chain joins TRBV29-1 to TRBJ2-7; weak D call: TRBD1 (6 bases). The CDR3 has 13 residues. Germline CDR1 SQVTM, CDR2 ANQGSEA. The germline V and J ends were trimmed by 1 base and 7 bases, with 14 bases remaining between them. The CDR3 here is CSVEGQGNEEQYF. The DNA of the CDR3 is TGCAGCGTTGAAGGGCAGGGGAATGAGGAGCAGTACTTC.

In this sample, this clonotype turned up a few times. The V and J genes are TRBV6-6 and TRBJ1-6; D is perhaps TRBD1 (5 bases). This CDR3 is built from 15 residues. Germline lookup yields CDR1 MNHNY and CDR2 SVGAGI (reference sequence). Trimming removed 4 bases at V and 9 bases at J, with 16 bases between. The DNA of the CDR3 is TGTGCCAGCAGTTTAGGGACGGGCAGCACTTCACCCCTCCACTTT. Amino acid sequence: CASSLGTGSTSPLHF.

This clonotype has more than one count but fewer than ten. The chain employs TRBV18 and TRBJ2-4; TRBD2 is a possible D gene (6 bases). Trimming took 0 bases from V and 14 from J, leaving 20 bases between them. Germline CDR1 KGHSH, CDR2 LQKENI. CDR3 length equals 15 residues. CDR3 sequence reads: CASSPPGLRMEDKYF. The CDR3 region has the DNA TGTGCCAGCTCACCACCGGGACTTCGTATGGAGGATAAGTACTTC.

This clonotype was seen a few times. V gene TRBV7-9 combines with J gene TRBJ1-5, with 9 nucleotides matching TRBD1. V trimming: 3 bases; J trimming: 7 bases; junction bases outside the gene matches: 7. The CDR3 is made up of 15 amino acids. Germline V lookup: CDR1 SEHNR, CDR2 FQNEAQ (reference sequence). The CDR3 bases are TGTGCCAGCAGCTTGGGTTGGGACAGGGAGCAGCCCCAGCATTTT. This gives the protein CASSLGWDREQPQHF.

The sample holds a few counts of this clonotype. The chain employs TRBV7-8 and TRBJ2-4, with a weak D call TRBD1 (5 bases). Germline V gene data show CDR1 as SGHVS and CDR2 as FQNEAQ. The V end was cut by 4 bases, the J end by 1 base, with 17 bases between. CDR3 size: 17 residues. This CDR3 reads CASSSNPGLAAKNIQYF. The CDR3 DNA sequence: TGTGCCAGCAGCTCGAACCCAGGGCTGGCGGCCAAAAACATTCAGTACTTC.

This clonotype has only a few counts. This chain connects TRBV5-1 to TRBJ1-1, with 9 bases aligning to TRBD1. Germline V lookup: CDR1 SGHRS, CDR2 YFSETQ. This CDR3 spans 16 amino acids. V shed 4 bases and J 0 bases; nucleotides not matched to a gene: 7. CDR3 loop: CASSLGQGNMNTEAFF. In DNA, the CDR3 is TGCGCCAGCAGCCTCGGACAGGGGAACATGAACACTGAAGCTTTCTTT.

This clonotype was seen ten or more times. The CDR3 is CASSFSAPGADGGFNGYTF. The DNA of the CDR3 is TGTGCCAGCAGTTTCTCAGCTCCGGGGGCTGACGGGGGTTTTAATGGCTACACCTTC. The chain uses TRBV12-3 or TRBV12-4 and TRBJ1-2, with a weak D call TRBD1 (6 bases). The CDR3 is 19 amino acids. V lost 3 bases and J lost 6, with 29 bases in between.

This clonotype appeared a few times. The rearrangement links TRBV2 to TRBJ2-2; 11 bases align to TRBD2. The CDR3 contains 13 residues. V trimming: 8 bases; J trimming: 4 bases; junction bases outside the gene matches: 0. Germline values: CDR1 SNHLY, CDR2 FYNNEI. The CDR3, as DNA: TGTGCCAGCGGACTAGCGGGCACCGGGGAGCTGTTTTTT. The encoded protein is CASGLAGTGELFF.

The chain joins TRBV7-3 to TRBJ2-2, with a weak D call TRBD2 (5 bases). V lost 5 bases to trimming and J lost 7 bases, with 8 bases between them. Germline values: CDR1 SGHTA, CDR2 FQGTGA. The CDR3 has 12 amino acids. This CDR3 reads CASSPRDGELFF. CDR3 sequence (DNA): TGTGCCAGCAGCCCCCGGGACGGGGAGCTGTTTTTT.

V usage is TRBV21-1 and J usage is TRBJ2-5. TRBV21-1 is given as a pseudogene. This CDR3 region has 9 residues. CDR3 loop: CASRETQYF. CDR3 DNA sequence: TGTGCCAGCAGGGAGACCCAGTACTTC.

V and J are TRBV5-6 and TRBJ1-2, with TRBD1 matching over 8 bases. The germline CDR1 and CDR2 sequences are SGHDT and YYEEEE. This CDR3 comprises 14 residues. Trimming at V came to 4 bases and at J to 5 bases, leaving 7 bases not matched to a gene. The CDR3 spells CASSLPGQVYGYTF. CDR3 DNA sequence: TGTGCCAGCAGCCTCCCGGGACAGGTATATGGCTACACCTTC.

Only one count was recorded for this clonotype. V is TRBV5-6 and J is TRBJ1-1; D unclear. Germline CDR1 SGHDT, CDR2 YYEEEE. This CDR3 is built from 12 residues. V shed 4 bases and J shed 11 bases, with 15 bases lying between them. CDR3 DNA: TGTGCCAGCAGCATACAGCCCGCGGACGCTTTCTTT. Translated, it gives CASSIQPADAFF.

This chain joins TRBV7-9 and TRBJ2-1; 8 bases match TRBD2. This CDR3 has 15 amino acids. Germline V gene sequence: CDR1 SEHNR, CDR2 FQNEAQ (reference sequence). Trimming at V came to 5 bases and at J to 7 bases, leaving 10 bases not matched to a gene. CDR3 DNA sequence: TGTGCCAGCAGCAATCGGGGGACTAGGTATAATGAGCAGTTCTTC. Amino acid sequence: CASSNRGTRYNEQFF.

This clonotype was seen only a few times. The rearrangement uses TRBV7-2 and TRBJ2-5, with 8 bases lining up with TRBD1. The CDR3 runs 15 residues. Trimming took 5 bases from V and 4 from J; bases not matched to a gene: 9. Germline CDR1 SGHTA, CDR2 FQGNSA. In DNA form, the CDR3 reads TGTGCCAGCAGCGCCCGGACAGGGCGGGCAGAGACCCAGTACTTC. Its translation is CASSARTGRAETQYF.

The rearrangement uses TRBV25-1 and TRBJ1-5; 7 bases fit TRBD1. Germline V gene lookup returns CDR1 MGHDK and CDR2 SYGVNS. The V and J ends lost 8 bases and 2 bases, in that order; junction bases with no gene match: 0. The CDR3 sequence is 12 residues long. CDR3 nucleotides: TGTGCCAGCGGACAGGGCAATCAGCCCCAGCATTTT. Amino acid sequence: CASGQGNQPQHF.

This clonotype came up a few times. V gene TRBV20-1 combines with J gene TRBJ1-2, with unresolved D. CDR1 is DFQATT, CDR2 SNEGSKA, per germline (reference sequence). V dropped 6 bases and J dropped 6 bases, with 23 bases sitting between them. This CDR3 contains 15 residues. The DNA of the CDR3 is TGCAGTGCCGTATCACTTCTAGGAGGGCTGGATGGCTACACCTTC. Protein product: CSAVSLLGGLDGYTF.

The chain employs TRBV18 and TRBJ2-5; 7 positions match TRBD1. CDR3 length: 17 amino acids. V lost 8 bases and J lost 4; bases outside the gene matches: 19. CDR1 is KGHSH, CDR2 LQKENI, per germline. CDR3 in amino acids: CASRQKLERGPRETQYF. The CDR3 region has the DNA TGTGCCAGCCGCCAGAAGCTAGAAAGGGGGCCTCGAGAGACCCAGTACTTC.

This clonotype has just a few counts. The V gene is TRBV5-6, the J gene TRBJ2-6; 7 bases line up with TRBD1. CDR1 is SGHDT, CDR2 YYEEEE, per germline. V shed 3 bases, J shed 8 bases, and the junction held 8 bases outside the gene matches. CDR3 size: 15 residues. The CDR3 protein is CASSSSRQGTNVLTF. Here the CDR3 DNA reads TGTGCCAGCAGCTCATCGAGACAGGGCACCAACGTCCTGACTTTC.